These 7 T cell receptor beta chains were all obtained from the same sample, sequenced in a study of T cells after yellow fever vaccination. Via MiXCR, TCRdb re-called the 5' RACE reads, giving one row per CDR3 protein. This table has about 580,000 distinct CDR3 sequences, roughly a sixth appearing once. The material was PBMCs, obtained 4 to 5 days after the first yellow fever vaccination. The receptors come from a man aged 18 to 29 who received the YFV17D yellow fever vaccine.

This clonotype was counted a few times. This chain uses TRBV12-3 or TRBV12-4 with TRBJ2-1, with D maybe TRBD2 (6 bases). The ends were cut back, 2 bases at V and 0 bases at J, with 8 bases in the middle. The CDR3 spans 15 residues. Here the CDR3 reads CASSLLAHSYNEQFF. The CDR3 region has the DNA TGTGCCAGCAGTTTACTAGCGCACTCCTACAATGAGCAGTTCTTC.

This clonotype has just a few counts. The chain employs TRBV20-1 and TRBJ2-1, with 7 bases identical to TRBD2. CDR1 is DFQATT and CDR2 is SNEGSKA in the germline V gene (reference sequence). V lost 6 bases and J lost 2; bases outside the gene matches: 10. The CDR3 covers 15 residues. The DNA for the CDR3 is TGCAGTGCCACAGATACGGCGGGGGCCTACAATGAGCAGTTCTTC. Its protein product is CSATDTAGAYNEQFF.

The sample holds a few counts of this clonotype. The rearrangement links TRBV13 to TRBJ1-6, with 9 positions matching TRBD1. Trimming took 4 bases from V and 9 from J; bases not matched to a gene: 4. Germline CDR1 is PRHDT and CDR2 is FYEKMQ (reference sequence). The length of the CDR3 is 14 residues. DNA for the CDR3: TGTGCCAGCAGCTCGATGGACAGGGGTTCACCCCTCCACTTT. Translated, it gives CASSSMDRGSPLHF.

V usage is TRBV5-1 and J usage is TRBJ2-5, with D perhaps assigned TRBD1 or TRBD2 (5 bases each). The CDR3 covers 14 residues. V shed 4 bases and J shed 4 bases, with 14 bases lying between them. Germline V gene data show CDR1 as SGHRS and CDR2 as YFSETQ. Here the CDR3 reads CASSEGRSGETQYF. The CDR3 DNA is TGCGCCAGCAGCGAGGGACGGTCTGGAGAGACCCAGTACTTC.

This clonotype was recorded a few times. The CDR3 sequence is CSARDPGAGASSPLHF. CDR3 bases: TGCAGTGCTAGAGATCCGGGGGCGGGAGCCAGTTCACCCCTCCACTTT. The J gene is TRBJ1-6, the V gene TRBV20-1; perhaps TRBD1 as D (6 bases). Germline CDR1 and CDR2: DFQATT and SNEGSKA (reference sequence). CDR3 length equals 16 residues. With 0 bases removed from V and 9 bases from J, the gap between germline ends came to 18 bases.

This clonotype showed up many times. This rearrangement joins TRBV5-1 to TRBJ2-1; unclear D gene. The CDR3 loop spans 16 amino acids. Trimming stripped 9 bases from V and 6 bases from J, with 25 bases between. Germline CDR1 SGHRS, CDR2 YFSETQ. Here the CDR3 reads CATTQSNGRASNEQFF. The CDR3 DNA reads TGCGCCACCACTCAATCAAACGGACGAGCTAGCAATGAGCAGTTCTTC.

The table lists this clonotype with many counts. The V call is TRBV20-1, the J call TRBJ2-6, with D perhaps TRBD1 (5 bases). Germline-derived CDR1 and CDR2 are DFQATT and SNEGSKA (reference sequence). V was pared by 7 bases and J by 0 bases, with 10 bases between. The CDR3 covers 14 residues. CDR3 nucleotide sequence: TGCAGTGGGGGTCAGGGCTCTGGGGCCAACGTCCTGACTTTC. Translation gives CSGGQGSGANVLTF.